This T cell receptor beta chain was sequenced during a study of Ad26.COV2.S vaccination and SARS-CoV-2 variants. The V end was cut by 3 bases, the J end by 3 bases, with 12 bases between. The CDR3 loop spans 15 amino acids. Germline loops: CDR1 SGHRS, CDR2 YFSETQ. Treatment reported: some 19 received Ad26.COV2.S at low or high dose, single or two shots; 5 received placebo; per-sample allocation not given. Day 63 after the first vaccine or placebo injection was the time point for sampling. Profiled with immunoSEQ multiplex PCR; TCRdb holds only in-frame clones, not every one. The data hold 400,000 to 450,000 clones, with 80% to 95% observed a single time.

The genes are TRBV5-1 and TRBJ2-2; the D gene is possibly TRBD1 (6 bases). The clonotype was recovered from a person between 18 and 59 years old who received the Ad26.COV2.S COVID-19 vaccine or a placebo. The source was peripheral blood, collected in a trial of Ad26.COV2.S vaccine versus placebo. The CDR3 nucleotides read TGCGCCAGCAGCTCCCGACAGGCCCACACCGGGGAGCTGTTTTTT. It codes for CASSSRQAHTGELFF.